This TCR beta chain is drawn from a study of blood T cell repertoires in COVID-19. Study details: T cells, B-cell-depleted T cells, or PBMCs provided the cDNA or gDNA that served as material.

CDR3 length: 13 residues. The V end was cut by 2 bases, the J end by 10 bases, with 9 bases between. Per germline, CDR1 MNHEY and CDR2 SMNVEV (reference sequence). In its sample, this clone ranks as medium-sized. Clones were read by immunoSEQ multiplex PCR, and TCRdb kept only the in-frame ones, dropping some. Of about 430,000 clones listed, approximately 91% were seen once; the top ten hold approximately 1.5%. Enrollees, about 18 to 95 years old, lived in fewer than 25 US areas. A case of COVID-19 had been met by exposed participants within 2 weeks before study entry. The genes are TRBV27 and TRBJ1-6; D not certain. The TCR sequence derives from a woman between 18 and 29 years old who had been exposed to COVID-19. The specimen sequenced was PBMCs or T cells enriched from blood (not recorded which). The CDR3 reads CASSLTKASPLHF. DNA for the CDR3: TGTGCCAGCAGTTTAACCAAAGCGTCACCCCTCCACTTT.